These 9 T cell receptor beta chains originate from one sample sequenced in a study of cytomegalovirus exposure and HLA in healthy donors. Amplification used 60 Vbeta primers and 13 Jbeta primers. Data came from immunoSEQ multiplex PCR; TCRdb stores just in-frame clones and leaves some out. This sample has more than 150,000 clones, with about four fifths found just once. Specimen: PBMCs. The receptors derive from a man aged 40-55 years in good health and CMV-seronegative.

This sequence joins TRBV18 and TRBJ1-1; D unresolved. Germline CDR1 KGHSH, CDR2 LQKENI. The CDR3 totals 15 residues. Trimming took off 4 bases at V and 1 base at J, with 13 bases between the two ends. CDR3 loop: CASSHGSAGNTEAFF. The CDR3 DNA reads TGTGCCAGCTCACACGGCTCCGCGGGGAACACTGAAGCTTTCTTT.

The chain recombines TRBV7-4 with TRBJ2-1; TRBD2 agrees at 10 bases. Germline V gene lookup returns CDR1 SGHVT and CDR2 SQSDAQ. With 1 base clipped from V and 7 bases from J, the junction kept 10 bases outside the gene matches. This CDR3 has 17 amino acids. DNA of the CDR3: TGTGCCAGCAGCTTAGGGGCTAGCGGGGGCCGGAGGAATGAGCAGTTCTTC. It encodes CASSLGASGGRRNEQFF.

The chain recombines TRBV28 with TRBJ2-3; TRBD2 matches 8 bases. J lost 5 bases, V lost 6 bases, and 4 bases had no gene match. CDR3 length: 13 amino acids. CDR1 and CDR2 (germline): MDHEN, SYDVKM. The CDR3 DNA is TGTGCCAGCAGACGGGGGGGGATAGATACGCAGTATTTT. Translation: CASRRGGIDTQYF.

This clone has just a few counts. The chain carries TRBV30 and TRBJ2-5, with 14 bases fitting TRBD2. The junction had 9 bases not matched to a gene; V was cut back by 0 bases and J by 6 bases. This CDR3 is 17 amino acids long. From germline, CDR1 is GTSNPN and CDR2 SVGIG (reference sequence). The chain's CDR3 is CAWSVRIGLAGGQTQYF. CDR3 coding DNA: TGTGCCTGGAGTGTAAGGATCGGACTAGCGGGAGGACAGACCCAGTACTTC. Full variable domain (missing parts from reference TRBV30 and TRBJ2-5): SQTIHQWPATLVQPVGSPLSLECTVEGTSNPNLYWYRQAAGRGLQLLFYSVGIGQISSEVPQNLSASRPQDRQFILSSKKLLLSDSGFYLCAWSVRIGLAGGQTQYFGPGTRLLVL.

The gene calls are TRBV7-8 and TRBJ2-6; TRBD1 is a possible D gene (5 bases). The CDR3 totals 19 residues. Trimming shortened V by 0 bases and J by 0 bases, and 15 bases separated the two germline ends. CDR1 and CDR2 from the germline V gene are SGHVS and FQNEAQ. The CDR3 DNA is TGTGCCAGCAGCTTAGCGGGAACAGGCCCTCCCTCTGGGGCCAACGTCCTGACTTTC. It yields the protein CASSLAGTGPPSGANVLTF.

The CDR3 nucleotides are TGTGCCAGCAGCTTAAGTAGACAGACTTCTAACTATGGCTACACCTTC. It yields the protein CASSLSRQTSNYGYTF. J is TRBJ1-2 and V is TRBV7-2, with TRBD1 as a possible D gene (5 bases). In germline, CDR1 is SGHTA, CDR2 FQGNSA. Deletions cut 2 bases from V and 0 bases from J, with 13 bases between. The CDR3 covers 16 residues.

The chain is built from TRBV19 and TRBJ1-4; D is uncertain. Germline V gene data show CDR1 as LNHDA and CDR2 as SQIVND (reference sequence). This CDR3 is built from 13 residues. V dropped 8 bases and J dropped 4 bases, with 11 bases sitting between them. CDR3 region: CASGRTYNEKLFF. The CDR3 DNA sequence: TGTGCCAGTGGACGGACTTATAATGAAAAACTGTTTTTT.

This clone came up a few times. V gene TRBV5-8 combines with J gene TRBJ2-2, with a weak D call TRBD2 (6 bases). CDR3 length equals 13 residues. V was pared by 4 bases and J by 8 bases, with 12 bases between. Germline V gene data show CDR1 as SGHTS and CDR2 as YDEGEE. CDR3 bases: TGTGCCAGCAGCCGAGTAGCGGTGGGGGAGCTGTTTTTT. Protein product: CASSRVAVGELFF. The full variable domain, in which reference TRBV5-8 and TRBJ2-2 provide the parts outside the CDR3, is EAGVTQSPTHLIKTRGQQATLRCSPISGHTSVYWYQQALGLGLQFLLWYDEGEERNRGNFPPRFSGRQFPNYSSELNVNALELEDSALYLCASSRVAVGELFFGEGSRLTVL.

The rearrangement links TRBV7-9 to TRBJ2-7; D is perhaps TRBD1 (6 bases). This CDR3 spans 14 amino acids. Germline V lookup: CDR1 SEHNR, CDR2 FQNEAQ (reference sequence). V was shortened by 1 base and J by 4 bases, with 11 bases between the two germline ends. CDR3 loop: CASSLGAGAYEQYF. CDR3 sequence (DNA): TGTGCCAGCAGCTTAGGGGCAGGGGCTTACGAGCAGTACTTC.